This T cell receptor beta chain was recorded in a study of T cells in localized non-small cell lung cancer. The method was immunoSEQ multiplex PCR; TCRdb's version includes in-frame clones alone and lacks a portion of them. The sample lists roughly 14,000 clones, about 89% occurring once. Study-level findings and limits: Researchers found a median roughly 50 of the top 100 tumor clones in adjacent lung. An association was observed between higher blood T cell density and longer overall survival. Adjacent uninvolved lung tissue had the highest T cell clonality, exceeding tumor. Without multi-region sequencing, intratumor heterogeneity could not be excluded.

As for this clone: The antigen is undetermined.

Germline V lookup: CDR1 MNHNS, CDR2 SASEGT. The V and J ends lost 0 bases and 2 bases respectively, with 6 bases between them. The CDR3 spans 14 residues. The specimen was peripheral blood mononuclear cells, collected before any cancer treatment. The TCR was taken from a male donor aged 60 or older with stage II lung adenocarcinoma. The genes are TRBV6-1 and TRBJ2-3, with no clear D. CDR3 residues: CASSEAGNTDTQYF. DNA for the CDR3: TGTGCCAGCAGTGAAGCTGGGAACACAGATACGCAGTATTTT.